One sample yielded the 32 T cell receptor beta chains listed below, sequenced in a study of shared clonotypes between healthy human individuals. TCRdb's table, derived via immunoSEQ multiplex PCR, lists solely in-frame clones and lacks some. The repertoire holds some 2 million clones, with 95% as singletons. Sequenced sample: naive CD4+ T cells sorted from blood. The subset: CD45RA+ positively selected. The receptor source for this set is a man between 18 and 35 years old in good health.

Note on this clone: The sample holds other DNA sequences that translate to the same CDR3. The chain uses TRBV2 and TRBJ2-7; 9 bases map to TRBD1. V was pared by 7 bases and J by 1 base, with 5 bases of the junction left unmatched. Germline V gene sequence: CDR1 SNHLY, CDR2 FYNNEI. This CDR3 region has 14 residues. The CDR3 DNA sequence: TGTGCCAGCACGTCCGGGACAGGGTCCTACGAGCAGTACTTC. It translates to CASTSGTGSYEQYF.

This chain joins TRBV11-2 and TRBJ2-7, with D tentatively TRBD2 (5 bases). The CDR3 is made up of 14 amino acids. Germline CDR1 SGHAT, CDR2 FQNNGV. Trimming took off 5 bases at V and 7 bases at J, with 18 bases between the two ends. Here the CDR3 reads CASSSPAGFEEQYF. The CDR3, as DNA: TGTGCCAGCAGCAGTCCCGCGGGCTTTGAGGAGCAGTACTTC.

J is TRBJ2-2 and V is TRBV5-5; D is undetermined. Trimming stripped 4 bases from V and 7 bases from J, with 17 bases between. The CDR3 spans 15 residues. CDR1 is SGHKS, CDR2 YYEKEE, per germline (reference sequence). CDR3 in amino acids: CASSHPNTNIGELFF. CDR3 nucleotide sequence: TGTGCCAGCAGCCACCCAAACACAAATATCGGGGAGCTGTTTTTT.

This chain links TRBV6-5 with TRBJ2-7; D uncertain. The CDR3 consists of 14 residues. The V gene's germline CDR1 is MNHEY and CDR2 SVGAGI. V was pared by 1 base and J by 1 base, with 8 bases between. CDR3 amino acids: CASSYWTASYEQYF. Written as DNA, the CDR3 is TGTGCCAGCAGTTACTGGACCGCGTCCTACGAGCAGTACTTC.

The chain employs TRBV7-9 and TRBJ1-2; D not resolved. Germline V gene sequence: CDR1 SEHNR, CDR2 FQNEAQ (reference sequence). The CDR3 is 16 residues long. The germline V and J ends were trimmed by 1 base and 4 bases, with 16 bases remaining between them. The CDR3 is CASSLGVQRPGYGYTF. For the CDR3, the DNA is TGTGCCAGCAGCTTAGGTGTCCAGCGCCCTGGCTATGGCTACACCTTC.

The V gene is TRBV6-5, the J gene TRBJ1-1; weak D call: TRBD1 (5 bases). Germline CDR1 MNHEY, CDR2 SVGAGI. The CDR3 sequence is 16 residues long. The ends were cut back, 0 bases at V and 0 bases at J, with 11 bases in the middle. CDR3 bases: TGTGCCAGCAGTTACTCAAAGGGACGGTTGAACACTGAAGCTTTCTTT. It encodes CASSYSKGRLNTEAFF.

In its sample, this clone was seen once. CDR3 sequence reads: CASSQRLGTSSLNTEAFF. The CDR3 DNA reads TGCGCCAGCAGTCAAAGGTTGGGGACTTCCTCTCTAAACACTGAAGCTTTCTTT. The chain is built from TRBV23-1 and TRBJ1-1, with D possibly being TRBD1 (5 bases). TRBV23-1 is filed as an ORF, its function uncertain. The V end was cut by 2 bases, the J end by 2 bases, with 21 bases between. The CDR3 covers 18 residues.

The genes are TRBV5-4 and TRBJ2-5; 12 bases align to TRBD2. The J segment lost 5 bases and the V segment lost 3 bases, leaving 8 bases of the junction unmatched. This CDR3 has 16 amino acids. The germline CDR1 and CDR2 sequences are SGHNT and YYREEE (reference sequence). CDR3 loop: CASSSGLAGPRETQYF. The CDR3 coding sequence is TGTGCCAGCAGCTCCGGACTAGCGGGGCCACGGGAGACCCAGTACTTC.

The chain couples TRBV6-4 to TRBJ2-2, with 12 bases that match TRBD2. The junction had 2 bases not matched to a gene; V was cut back by 6 bases and J by 3 bases. The CDR3 is 15 amino acids. The germline CDR1 and CDR2 sequences are MRHNA and SNTAGT. The CDR3, as DNA: TGTGCCAGCAGACGACTAGCGGGAGACACCGGGGAGCTGTTTTTT. Translation gives CASRRLAGDTGELFF.

CDR3: CASSARDNSNQPQHF. CDR3 DNA sequence: TGTGCCAGCAGTGCCCGGGACAATAGCAATCAGCCCCAGCATTTT. The genes are TRBV6-1 and TRBJ1-5, with D maybe TRBD1 (6 bases). The CDR3 totals 15 residues. With 4 bases removed from V and 0 bases from J, the gap between germline ends came to 10 bases. Germline-derived CDR1 and CDR2 are MNHNS and SASEGT.

CDR3 nucleotide sequence: TGCGCCAGCTCATCCCGGGACTCGTCCTACGAGCAGTACTTC. As protein: CASSSRDSSYEQYF. The chain has TRBV4-1 and TRBJ2-7; TRBD2 might be the D (6 bases). V lost 8 bases to trimming and J lost 1 base, with 15 bases between them. CDR3 size: 14 residues. Germline V gene data show CDR1 as MGHRA and CDR2 as YSYEKL.

The chain uses TRBV7-2 and TRBJ2-7; TRBD1 matches 8 bases. V gave up 5 bases and J gave up 1 base; unmatched junction bases: 4. The CDR3 has 14 residues. CDR1 SGHTA and CDR2 FQGNSA come from the germline V gene. CDR3 in amino acids: CASSPTGGSYEQYF. DNA of the CDR3: TGTGCCAGCAGCCCCACAGGGGGATCCTACGAGCAGTACTTC.

The J gene is TRBJ2-3, the V gene TRBV10-3, with D unclear. Germline-derived CDR1 and CDR2 are ENHRY and SYGVKD. V was cut by 0 bases and J by 7 bases, with 8 bases left in between. The CDR3 spans 13 residues. CDR3 sequence reads: CAISESELNTQYF. The CDR3 DNA reads TGTGCCATCAGTGAGTCGGAATTGAATACGCAGTATTTT.

This sequence joins TRBV7-6 and TRBJ1-6; D is undetermined. The CDR3 spans 13 residues. Germline assignment: CDR1 SGHVS and CDR2 FNYEAQ. Between the trimmed V and J ends, which lost 2 bases and 10 bases, there was a span of 9 bases. CDR3 protein: CASSLFEGSPLHF. CDR3 in DNA: TGTGCCAGCAGCTTATTCGAGGGATCACCCCTCCACTTT.

The V gene is TRBV5-4, the J gene TRBJ1-2, with 9 positions matching TRBD1. This CDR3 is 15 amino acids long. J was trimmed by 5 bases and V by 2 bases; bases with no gene match: 7. Germline values: CDR1 SGHNT, CDR2 YYREEE (reference sequence). CDR3 sequence: CASSLGGQGVYGYTF. CDR3 nucleotides: TGTGCCAGCAGCTTAGGGGGACAGGGAGTATATGGCTACACCTTC.

This clone appeared once. The V gene is TRBV2, the J gene TRBJ2-7; the D is unclear. This CDR3 has 15 residues. With 0 bases removed from V and 1 base from J, the gap between germline ends came to 10 bases. CDR1 and CDR2 (germline): SNHLY, FYNNEI. The CDR3 loop is CASSEALTASYEQYF. The CDR3 DNA reads as TGTGCCAGCAGTGAAGCTCTCACAGCTTCCTACGAGCAGTACTTC.

The V gene is TRBV9, the J gene TRBJ2-2; no clear D gene. Germline-derived CDR1 and CDR2 are SGDLS and YYNGEE. V lost 4 bases, J lost 4 bases, and 5 bases lay in between. The CDR3 covers 12 residues. The CDR3 loop is CASSPFTGELFF. As DNA, the CDR3 is TGTGCCAGCAGCCCCTTCACCGGGGAGCTGTTTTTT.

Comments on this clone: Other DNA sequences in the same sample also yield this CDR3. The V call is TRBV6-5, the J call TRBJ1-1; D is unclear. The V gene's germline CDR1 is MNHEY and CDR2 SVGAGI. The CDR3 is made up of 13 amino acids. Trimming took off 2 bases at V and 1 base at J, with 5 bases between the two ends. This CDR3 reads CASSYSSNTEAFF. CDR3 DNA: TGTGCCAGCAGTTACAGCTCGAACACTGAAGCTTTCTTT.

This chain links TRBV30 with TRBJ1-3, with a tentative D call TRBD1 (5 bases). The J call may not be correct, given that the DNA end is closer to TRBJ1-5. The CDR3 is 11 amino acids. CDR1 and CDR2 (germline): GTSNPN, SVGIG (reference sequence). CDR3 nucleotides: TGTGCCTGGAGCCTACGGGGGGACCAGCATTTT. This encodes CAWSLRGDQHF.

The chain employs TRBV13 and TRBJ1-5; D gene unclear. This CDR3 spans 13 amino acids. Germline CDR1 and CDR2: PRHDT and FYEKMQ (reference sequence). V was trimmed by 5 bases and J by 0 bases, leaving 5 bases between them. This CDR3 is CASSQYSNQPQHF. Here the CDR3 DNA reads TGTGCCAGCAGCCAGTATAGCAATCAGCCCCAGCATTTT.

The chain combines TRBV2 with TRBJ1-2, with D maybe TRBD1 (5 bases). The V end was cut by 5 bases, the J end by 5 bases, with 9 bases between. The length of the CDR3 is 12 residues. Germline V lookup: CDR1 SNHLY, CDR2 FYNNEI. CDR3 sequence reads: CASSSGIYGYTF. The CDR3 DNA is TGTGCCAGCAGTTCAGGGATATATGGCTACACCTTC.

The J gene is TRBJ2-3, the V gene TRBV30; D is perhaps TRBD2 (6 bases). From germline, CDR1 is GTSNPN and CDR2 SVGIG (reference sequence). The CDR3 totals 13 residues. V was shortened by 3 bases and J by 5 bases, with 12 bases between the two germline ends. The CDR3 reads CAWRVGAGDTQYF. The DNA of the CDR3 is TGTGCCTGGAGAGTAGGAGCGGGAGATACGCAGTATTTT. Supplemented by reference TRBV30 and TRBJ2-3, the full variable domain reads SQTIHQWPATLVQPVGSPLSLECTVEGTSNPNLYWYRQAAGRGLQLLFYSVGIGQISSEVPQNLSASRPQDRQFILSSKKLLLSDSGFYLCAWRVGAGDTQYFGPGTRLTVL.

This chain links TRBV27 with TRBJ1-2, with TRBD1 as a possible D gene (6 bases). CDR3 size: 15 residues. Trimming pared 5 bases from V and 3 bases from J, leaving 16 bases between. Germline loops: CDR1 MNHEY, CDR2 SMNVEV (reference sequence). This CDR3 is CASSLPPGADYGYTF. The CDR3 DNA reads as TGTGCCAGCAGTCTCCCCCCGGGGGCCGACTATGGCTACACCTTC.

The genes are TRBV25-1 and TRBJ2-2; 9 positions match TRBD1. This CDR3 comprises 18 residues. Germline V CDR1 and CDR2: MGHDK, SYGVNS. Trimming at V came to 5 bases and at J to 4 bases, leaving 14 bases not matched to a gene. The CDR3: CASSPVPGQGPFTGELFF. The CDR3 bases are TGTGCCAGCAGTCCGGTTCCGGGACAGGGACCTTTCACCGGGGAGCTGTTTTTT. Using reference TRBV25-1 and TRBJ2-2 for the parts outside the CDR3, the full variable domain is EADIYQTPRYLVIGTGKKITLECSQTMGHDKMYWYQQDPGMELHLIHYSYGVNSTEKGDLSSESTVSRIRTEHFPLTLESARPSHTSQYLCASSPVPGQGPFTGELFFGEGSRLTVL.

The chain is built from TRBV10-3 and TRBJ2-3; 7 nucleotides line up with TRBD1. The CDR3 runs to 12 residues. Germline V gene lookup returns CDR1 ENHRY and CDR2 SYGVKD. The V and J ends lost 6 bases and 4 bases, in that order; junction bases with no gene match: 1. This CDR3 is CAISTGADTQYF. In nucleotides, the CDR3 is TGTGCCATCAGCACAGGGGCAGATACGCAGTATTTT.

This rearrangement joins TRBV5-1 to TRBJ1-4, with a tentative D call TRBD1 (5 bases). CDR1 is SGHRS and CDR2 is YFSETQ in the germline V gene. V was pared by 4 bases and J by 5 bases, with 15 bases between. The CDR3 is made up of 15 amino acids. The CDR3 coding sequence is TGCGCCAGCAGCCCGATGGGACTCTCGAATGAAAAACTGTTTTTT. Translating it yields CASSPMGLSNEKLFF.

This clone was seen once. This chain connects TRBV30 to TRBJ1-4; D gene uncertain. With 8 bases removed from V and 3 bases from J, the gap between germline ends came to 13 bases. The CDR3 totals 13 residues. Germline V gene sequence: CDR1 GTSNPN, CDR2 SVGIG (reference sequence). The CDR3 DNA reads TGTGCCGGACTTCCACAGCCTAATGAAAAACTGTTTTTT. Its translation is CAGLPQPNEKLFF.

This clone is a singleton in its sample. CDR3 nucleotide sequence: TGTGCCAGCAGCTTCGCCTATACGCAGTATTTT. As protein: CASSFAYTQYF. This chain links TRBV9 with TRBJ2-3; D is unclear. The CDR3 runs 11 residues. V was cut by 4 bases and J by 7 bases, with 7 bases left in between. Per the germline V gene, CDR1 is SGDLS and CDR2 is YYNGEE.

This chain joins TRBV1 and TRBJ2-5; TRBD2 is taken as the D call from the table, unchecked against the DNA. TRBV1 is a pseudogene. The CDR3 loop spans 14 amino acids. CDR3 region: CTSSQGRGKGTQYF. In nucleotides, the CDR3 is TGCACCAGCAGCCAAGGACGAGGGAAAGGGACCCAGTACTTC.

This clone was recorded a few times. This chain joins TRBV5-1 and TRBJ1-1; 7 nucleotides agree with TRBD1. V lost 4 bases, J lost 5 bases, and 11 bases stayed unmatched. Germline assignment: CDR1 SGHRS and CDR2 YFSETQ. The CDR3 runs 15 residues. CDR3 region: CASSPRTGDNTEAFF. The CDR3 nucleotides are TGCGCCAGCAGCCCCCGGACAGGAGATAATACTGAAGCTTTCTTT.

The V gene is TRBV27, the J gene TRBJ2-7, with 11 bases that match TRBD2. This CDR3 is 18 amino acids long. V lost 6 bases to trimming and J lost 3 bases; unmatched junction nucleotides: 16. Germline-derived CDR1 and CDR2 are MNHEY and SMNVEV (reference sequence). CDR3 sequence (DNA): TGTGCCAGCAGCAAACAGGATCGACTAGCGGGATCCCACTACGAGCAGTACTTC. Translated: CASSKQDRLAGSHYEQYF.

V gene TRBV7-9 combines with J gene TRBJ2-2, with TRBD2 as a possible D gene (5 bases). Looked up from germline, CDR1 is SEHNR and CDR2 is FQNEAQ (reference sequence). The V gene lost 5 bases and the J gene lost 0 bases, with 16 bases spanning the gap. CDR3 length: 17 amino acids. CDR3: CASSPKRSLANTGELFF. CDR3 in DNA: TGTGCCAGCAGCCCAAAGCGGAGCCTGGCGAACACCGGGGAGCTGTTTTTT.